This section outlines one TCR beta chain sequence together with its context. CDR1 is MNHNY and CDR2 is SVGAGI in the germline V gene (reference sequence). The CDR3 length is 11 residues. All TRB cDNA libraries came from 5' RACE performed with UMI labels. Reprocessing the 5' RACE reads, TCRdb reports a single entry for every CDR3 protein and omits DNA. Its clone listing holds 130,000 or so distinct CDR3 sequences. The sample belongs to a study of CXCR3-negative and CXCR3-positive naive CD8 T cells. The chain is built from TRBV6-6 and TRBJ1-3. This clonotype was obtained from a human donor in good health. Some clones in this sample may be carry-over from other donors' samples. Sequencing was done on a sample of naive CXCR3- CD8+ T cells from blood. Subset given: CD45RO-CCR7+CD27+CD95- naive CD8+ T cells lacking CXCR3 (TNR3-). The CDR3 loop is CASSYGKDMYF.